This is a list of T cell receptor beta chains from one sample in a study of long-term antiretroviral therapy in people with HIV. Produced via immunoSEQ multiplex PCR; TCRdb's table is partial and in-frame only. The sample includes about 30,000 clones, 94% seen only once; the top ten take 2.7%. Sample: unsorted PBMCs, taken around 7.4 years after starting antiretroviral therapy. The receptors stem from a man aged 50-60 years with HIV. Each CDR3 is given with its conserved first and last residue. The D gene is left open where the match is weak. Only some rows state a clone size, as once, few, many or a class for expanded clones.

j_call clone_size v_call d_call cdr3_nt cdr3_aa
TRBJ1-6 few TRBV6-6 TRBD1 TGTGCCAGCAGTTACTCGGGACAGGGGTATTCACCCCTCCACTTT CASSYSGQGYSPLHF
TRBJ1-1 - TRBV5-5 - TGTGCCAGCAGCCCGGGGGGAGGAGAGAACACTGAAGCTTTCTTT CASSPGGGENTEAFF
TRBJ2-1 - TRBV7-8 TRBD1 TGTGCCAGCAGCACAAGGACAGGGGGCTACAATGAGCAGTTCTTC CASSTRTGGYNEQFF
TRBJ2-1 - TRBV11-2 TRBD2 TGTGCCAGCAGCCGTTCCGCTAGCGGGGGGGCATATGAGCAGTTCTTC CASSRSASGGAYEQFF
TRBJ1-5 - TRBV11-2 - TGTGCCAGCAGCTTGCAGGGGAATAGCAATCAGCCCCAGCATTTT CASSLQGNSNQPQHF
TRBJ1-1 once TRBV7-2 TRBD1 TGTGCCAGCAGCTTCCTGGGGCAGGGGGCGAGCACTGAAGCTTTCTTT CASSFLGQGASTEAFF
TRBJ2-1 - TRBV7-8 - TGTGCCAGCAGCCCCAGAGAGACTAGGAATGAGCAGTTCTTC CASSPRETRNEQFF
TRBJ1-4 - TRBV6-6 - TGTGCCAGCAGTTATATCCCCGGGACTGGGGAAAAACTGTTTTTT CASSYIPGTGEKLFF
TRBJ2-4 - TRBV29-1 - TGCAGCGTCCGGGAGAACTGGAACATTCAGTACTTC CSVRENWNIQYF
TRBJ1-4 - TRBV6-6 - TGTGCCAGCAGCACTACTAAGGCAGGGACTAATGAAAAACTGTTTTTT CASSTTKAGTNEKLFF
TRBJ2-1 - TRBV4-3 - TGCGCCAGCAGCCAAGGAGGGCCAGACAATGAGCAGTTCTTC CASSQGGPDNEQFF
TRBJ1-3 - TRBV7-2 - TGTGCCAGCAGCTTGAGGGTTGGCGGAAACACCATATATTTT CASSLRVGGNTIYF
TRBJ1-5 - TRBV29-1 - TGCAGCGTTGGAGGGGCAGGGGCTCAGCCCCAGCATTTT CSVGGAGAQPQHF
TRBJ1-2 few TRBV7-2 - TGTGCCAGCAGCTTAACGGGAACTAGCTACACCTTC CASSLTGTSYTF
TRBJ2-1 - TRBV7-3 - TGTGCCAGCAGCCCGAGTGGGGCTGGCTACAATGAGCAGTTCTTC CASSPSGAGYNEQFF
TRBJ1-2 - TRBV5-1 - TGCGCCAGCAGCTTGGACAAGGCTAACTATGGCTACACCTTC CASSLDKANYGYTF
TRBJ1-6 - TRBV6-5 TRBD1 TGTGCCAGCAGTGGTCGGGACAGCGGACGGACACCCCTCCACTTT CASSGRDSGRTPLHF
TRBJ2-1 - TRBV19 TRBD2 TGTGCCAGTAGTATTGGGGGAGGGGTGAATGAGCAGTTCTTC CASSIGGGVNEQFF
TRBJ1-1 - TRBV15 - TGTGCCACCAGCAGAGGGTTCGTCATTACCATGAACACTGAAGCTTTCTTT CATSRGFVITMNTEAFF
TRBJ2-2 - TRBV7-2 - TGTGCCAGCAGCTCTAACTCCTGGGAGCTGTTTTTT CASSSNSWELFF
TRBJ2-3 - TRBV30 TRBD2 TGTGCCTGGAGTCTCGGGGGGGCAGATACGCAGTATTTT CAWSLGGADTQYF
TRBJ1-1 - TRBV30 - TGTGCCTGGAGCCCGCGGGGCGCTGAAGCTTTCTTT CAWSPRGAEAFF
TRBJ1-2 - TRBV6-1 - TGTGCCAGCACCGCCGGGGCAACTAACTATGGCTACACCTTC CASTAGATNYGYTF
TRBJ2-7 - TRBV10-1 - TGCGCCAGCAGTGAGAGTCAGACCCGCTACGAGCAGTACTTC CASSESQTRYEQYF
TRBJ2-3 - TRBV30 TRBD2 TGTGCCTGGAGCCAGCGGGGGGCGTCCGATACGCAGTATTTT CAWSQRGASDTQYF
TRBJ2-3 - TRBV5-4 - TGTGCCAGCAGCTTCCGCGGGGGCGCAGATACGCAGTATTTT CASSFRGGADTQYF
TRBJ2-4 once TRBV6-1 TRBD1 TGTGCCAGCCGGGACAGTCTAGCCAAAAACATTCAGTACTTC CASRDSLAKNIQYF
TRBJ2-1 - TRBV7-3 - TGTGCCAGCAGCTACGGAGTAGACGGAGGGTGGAATGAGCAGTTCTTC CASSYGVDGGWNEQFF
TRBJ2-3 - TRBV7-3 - TGTGCCAGCAGCTTAACCGGGGCTGGGGATACGCAGTATTTT CASSLTGAGDTQYF
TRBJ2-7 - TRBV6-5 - TGTGCCAGCAGTTACTTTGGGGACACCGTTTACGAGCAGTACTTC CASSYFGDTVYEQYF
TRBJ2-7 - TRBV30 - TGTGCCTGGGGATTCCAGTACGAGCAGTACTTC CAWGFQYEQYF
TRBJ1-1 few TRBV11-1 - TGTGCCAGCAGCCCTAGGAGGGTGAACACTGAAGCTTTCTTT CASSPRRVNTEAFF
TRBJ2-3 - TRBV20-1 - TGCAGTGCTAGTAAGGGCACGCAGTATTTT CSASKGTQYF
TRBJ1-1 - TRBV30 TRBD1 TGTGCCTGGGGGGACAGGGCGGAAGCTTTCTTT CAWGDRAEAFF
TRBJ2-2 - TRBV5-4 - TGTGCCAGCAGCTCCCGGGACTTGGATGGCACCGGGGAGCTGTTTTTT CASSSRDLDGTGELFF
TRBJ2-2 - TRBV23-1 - TGCGCCAGCAGTCAATCTCGGCAGGGCGGCCCCGGGGAGCTGTTTTTT CASSQSRQGGPGELFF
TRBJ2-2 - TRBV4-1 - TGCGCCAGCAGCCTCAGGGAGAACACCGGGGAGCTGTTTTTT CASSLRENTGELFF
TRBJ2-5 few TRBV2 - TGTGCCAGCATAAAGAGGGAAGTTGAGACCCAGTACTTC CASIKREVETQYF